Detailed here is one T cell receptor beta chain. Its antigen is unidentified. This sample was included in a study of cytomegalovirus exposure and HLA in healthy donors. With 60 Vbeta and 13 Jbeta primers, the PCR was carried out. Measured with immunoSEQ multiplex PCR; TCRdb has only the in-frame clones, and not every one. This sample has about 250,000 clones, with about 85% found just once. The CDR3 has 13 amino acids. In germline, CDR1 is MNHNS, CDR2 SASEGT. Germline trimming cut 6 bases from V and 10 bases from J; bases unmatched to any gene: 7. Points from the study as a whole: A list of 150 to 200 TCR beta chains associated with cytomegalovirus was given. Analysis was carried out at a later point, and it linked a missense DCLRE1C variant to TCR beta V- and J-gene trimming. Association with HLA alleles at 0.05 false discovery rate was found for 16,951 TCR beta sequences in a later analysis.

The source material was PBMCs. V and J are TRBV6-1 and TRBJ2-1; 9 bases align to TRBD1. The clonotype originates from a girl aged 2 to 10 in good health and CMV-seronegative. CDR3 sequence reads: CASRVGQGWEQFF. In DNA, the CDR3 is TGTGCCAGCAGAGTGGGACAGGGATGGGAGCAGTTCTTC.